This TCR beta chain was captured in a study of blood T cell repertoires in COVID-19 (dated by TCRdb to 2018 to 2020). For context, the study as a whole: The collaborator samples originated in the United States, Italy and Spain and spanned the acute and convalescent phases of COVID-19. Deeply sampled blood TCRbeta repertoires from subjects exposed to, actively infected with, or recovered from COVID-19 were included in the dataset. The repertoires were released in a freely available public database intended as a resource for research on the immune response to SARS-CoV-2. Samples were obtained from the ongoing ImmuneRACE study (first 160 participants) and from about 1,300 subjects provided by 6 global collaborators. The material from the prospective study consisted of cDNA or gDNA derived from T cells, B-cell-depleted T cells, or PBMCs. Where HLA class I and class II types were available, the types were taken from metadata supplied by the sample provider, not from assay-based typing. A de-identified subject ID, COVID-19 status, age in years and sex were almost always included in the sample metadata.

Results and caveats for the whole study, not just this receptor: How much clinical and demographic metadata was included differed by source and by participant, and the metadata was provided uncurated.

Whole blood was collected in K2EDTA tubes by collaborating institutions according to the institutions' own protocols. Collaborator samples were shipped for TCRbeta analysis as frozen whole blood, isolated PBMCs, or DNA extracted from either sample type. Measured from the cysteine to the phenylalanine, the CDR3 is 14 residues long. The retained sequence is limited to the CDR3, 42 bases, with the frame set at the first base. V drops 6 bases and J drops 7 bases, leaving 19 bases in between. The germline V gene yields SNHLY for CDR1 and FYNNEI for CDR2. As for this clone: No cognate antigen has been identified for it. It has no much larger one-base neighbor in the sample; base qualities were not kept.

TCRbeta CDR3 regions were amplified from genomic DNA by means of the immunoSEQ Assay, a bias-controlled multiplex PCR. The published analysis was carried out like this. The number of nucleated cells in each sample was estimated from the amplification of reference gene primers within the assay. To quantify the absolute abundance of each unique TCRbeta CDR3 rearrangement, sequence reads were collapsed and filtered. Productive Simpson clonality was computed per sample as the square root of Simpson's diversity index over productive rearrangements. TCRdb re-hosts the immuneACCESS table, in-frame sequences only. Its copies lack some clones; in the studies checked, an unresolved V gene accounts for under half of them, and the cause for the rest is not known. That table is the source of V, J and clone size, and D and trimming were worked out from the DNA. This sample gives 85,000 to 100,000 clones in total; 70% to 80% of them show up just once. The ten largest make up 24% of the sample.

What was sequenced was peripheral blood. This receptor was obtained from a human donor in a cohort sampled during active COVID-19. Here the chain combines TRBV2 and TRBJ2-7; perhaps TRBD2 is the D gene, with 5 bases matching. The CDR3 region reads CASRAGNWEWEQYF. In nucleotide form, the sequence is TGTGCCAGCAGGGCCGGGAACTGGGAGTGGGAGCAGTACTTC.